These 5 T cell receptor beta chains came from one sample sequenced in a study of early T cells in non-severe SARS-CoV-2 infection. Each CDR3 protein is one row after TCRdb ran MiXCR on the 5' RACE reads. The sample consists of under 85,000 distinct CDR3 sequences, roughly a tenth of them appearing once. Material for sequencing was whole blood. All receptors come from an adult who was a healthcare worker with PCR-confirmed SARS-CoV-2 infection or an uninfected control (not recorded which).

The sample holds a few counts of this clonotype. The gene calls are TRBV20-1 and TRBJ2-4; 12 nucleotides align to TRBD1. V was pared by 6 bases and J by 6 bases, with 6 bases of the junction left unmatched. This CDR3 is built from 14 residues. Germline loops: CDR1 DFQATT, CDR2 SNEGSKA (reference sequence). CDR3 loop: CSALGQGAGNIQYF. CDR3 sequence (DNA): TGCAGTGCCTTGGGACAGGGGGCAGGAAACATTCAGTACTTC.

J is TRBJ2-3 and V is TRBV5-5; 12 bases are shared with TRBD1. The CDR3 runs 17 residues. Per germline, CDR1 SGHKS and CDR2 YYEKEE (reference sequence). The trim removed 5 bases at V and 3 bases at J, leaving 10 bases unmatched. In DNA form, the CDR3 reads TGTGCCAGCAGTATTTGGGGGACAGGGGGCGAGACAGATACGCAGTATTTT. This codes for CASSIWGTGGETDTQYF.

The chain recombines TRBV5-1 with TRBJ1-1; D ambiguous. V gave up 0 bases and J gave up 0 bases, with 6 bases separating them. The length of the CDR3 is 14 residues. Germline V gene sequence: CDR1 SGHRS, CDR2 YFSETQ. Here the CDR3 reads CASSLVQLNTEAFF. CDR3 DNA: TGCGCCAGCAGCTTGGTTCAGCTGAACACTGAAGCTTTCTTT.

By its share, this clonotype is medium-sized. The chain employs TRBV19 and TRBJ2-3; 7 bases agree with TRBD1. This CDR3 comprises 16 residues. CDR1 and CDR2 (germline): LNHDA, SQIVND (reference sequence). V shed 7 bases and J 2 bases; nucleotides not matched to a gene: 12. CDR3 nucleotide sequence: TGTGCCAGTACCCAATGGAGGACAGGAGACACAGATACGCAGTATTTT. Amino acids: CASTQWRTGDTDTQYF.

The table lists this clonotype with a few counts. V usage is TRBV29-1 and J usage is TRBJ1-2; TRBD1 is a possible D gene (5 bases). The germline V and J ends were trimmed by 5 bases and 3 bases, with 13 bases remaining between them. The CDR3 contains 13 residues. The germline gives CDR1 SQVTM, CDR2 ANQGSEA. CDR3 in amino acids: CSVSRQTDYGYTF. The CDR3 nucleotides are TGCAGCGTTAGCCGACAGACAGACTATGGCTACACCTTC.